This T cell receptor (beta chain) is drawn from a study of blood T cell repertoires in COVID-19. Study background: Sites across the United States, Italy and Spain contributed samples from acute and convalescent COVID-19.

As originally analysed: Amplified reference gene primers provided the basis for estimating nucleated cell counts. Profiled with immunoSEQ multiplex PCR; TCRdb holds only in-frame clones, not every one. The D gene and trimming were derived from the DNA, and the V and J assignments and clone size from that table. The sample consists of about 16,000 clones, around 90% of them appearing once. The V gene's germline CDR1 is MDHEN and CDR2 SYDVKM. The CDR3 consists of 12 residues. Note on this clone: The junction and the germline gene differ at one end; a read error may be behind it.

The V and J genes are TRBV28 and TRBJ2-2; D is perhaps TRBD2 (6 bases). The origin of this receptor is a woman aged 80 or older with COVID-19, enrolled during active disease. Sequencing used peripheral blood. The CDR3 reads CASSLRDSLWIF. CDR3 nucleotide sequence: TGTGCCAGCAGTTTAAGGGACTCCCTTTGGATTTTT.